The text below deals with one TCR beta chain. This clonotype was seen at least ten times. It has no known antigen specificity. Per-base qualities were not stored, and no clone one base away is much larger. The record originates from a study of T cells after yellow fever vaccination (dated by TCRdb to about 2019). Study-level background: The SMART-Seq v4 Ultra Low Input RNA kit was used to prepare libraries from fractions with low cell numbers. Bulk TCR alpha and beta repertoires were sequenced longitudinally to track T-cell clones before and after primary and booster YFV17D yellow fever vaccination. Two healthy male donors, one aged 18 to 30 and one aged 30 to 40 years, made up the cohort. Blood samples were taken at several timepoints before and after primary and secondary immunization, and bulk PBMC replicates and cell subsets were isolated. Study-level results and caveats: Compared with the primary T-cell response, the secondary T-cell response was faster but weaker, reaching its peak on day 5 rather than on day 15. A small share of clonotypes was detected in both CD4 and CD8 compartments, with the overlap likely arising from convergent recombination. Most clones expanded after primary vaccination were re-detected after the booster (96% of CD4 and around nine tenths of CD8), suggesting broad memory maintenance. Because abundant contaminating clonotypes from the bulk population could be contained in FACS-sorted repertoires, computational filtering was required. Because the study included only a couple of donors, the extent to which the findings can be generalized is limited.

The junction shows trimming of 0 bases on V and 6 bases on J, plus 10 bases between the germline ends. Taken from the germline V gene, the CDR1 and CDR2 loops are LGHNA and YNFKEQ. The CDR3 spans 14 residues, from the cysteine through the phenylalanine. Just the 42-base CDR3 DNA is kept, in frame starting at base 1. TCR cDNA was synthesized by 5'RACE template switching, through which a universal primer site and unique molecular identifiers were introduced. cDNA synthesis was primed from both the TCR alpha and TCR beta constant segments. Libraries were amplified in two PCR steps, with sample barcodes and sequencing adapters added in the second step. Sequencing of libraries was done on Illumina HiSeq 2500 (2x100 bp) or NovaSeq (2x150 bp). The paper's data handling went like this. Demultiplexing of reads and collapsing into UMI consensus sequences were performed with MIGEC, and V(D)J alignment was carried out with MiXCR. Using edgeR on replicate PBMC samples, clonotypes were called vaccine-responding if FDR was below 0.01 and the log2 fold change was above 5 up to day 15. CD4 or CD8 identity was assigned to each bulk clonotype according to whether the clonotype was present at higher abundance in the sequenced CD4 repertoire or the sequenced CD8 repertoire. TCRdb reprocessing: public reads trimmed at Q25 with fastp, clones called with MiXCR, in-frame beta chains kept. Rows matching on CDR3 protein sequence are summarized as one entry with the most common DNA and genes. TCRdb, rather than the study authors, made the V and J calls. The sample profile shows 450,000 to 650,000 distinct CDR3 sequences; 20% to 25% of them were found once. About 15% of the sample is in the top ten clones.

This sample's treatment or condition label indicates: live attenuated yellow fever vaccine strain. Two biological replicates of bulk PBMCs were collected at each blood-draw timepoint. A standard Ficoll-Paque protocol was used to isolate PBMCs from peripheral blood. TriZol was used to extract RNA from bulk PBMCs, from CD4 and CD8 fractions, and from dextramer-positive and dextramer-negative fractions. The material was PBMCs, obtained 20 to 25 days after the first yellow fever vaccination. The receptor was derived from a young man who received the YFV17D yellow fever vaccine. The V and J segments used are TRBV4-2 and TRBJ2-3; the D gene assignment is ambiguous. The CDR3: CASSQESSADTQYF. The DNA sequence is as follows: TGTGCCAGCAGCCAAGAAAGCTCCGCGGATACGCAGTATTTT.